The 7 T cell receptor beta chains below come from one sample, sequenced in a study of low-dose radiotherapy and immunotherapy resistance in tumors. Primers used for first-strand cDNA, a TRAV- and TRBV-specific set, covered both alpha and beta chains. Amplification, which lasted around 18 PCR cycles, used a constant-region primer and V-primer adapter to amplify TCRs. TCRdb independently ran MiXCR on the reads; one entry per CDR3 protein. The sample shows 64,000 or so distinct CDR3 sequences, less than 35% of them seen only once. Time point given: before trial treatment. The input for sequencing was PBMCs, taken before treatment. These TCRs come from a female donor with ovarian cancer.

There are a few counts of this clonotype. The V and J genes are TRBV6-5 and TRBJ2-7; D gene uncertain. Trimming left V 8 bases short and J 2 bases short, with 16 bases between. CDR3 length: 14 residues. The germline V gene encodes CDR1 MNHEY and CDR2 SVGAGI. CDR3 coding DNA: TGTGCCAGCCGACCGACACGGGTAGCCTACGAGCAGTACTTC. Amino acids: CASRPTRVAYEQYF.

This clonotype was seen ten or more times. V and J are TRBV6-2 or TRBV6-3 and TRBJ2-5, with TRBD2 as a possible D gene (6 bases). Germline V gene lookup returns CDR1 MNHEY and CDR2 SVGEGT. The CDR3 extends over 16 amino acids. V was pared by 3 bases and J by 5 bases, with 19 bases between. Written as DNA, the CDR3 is TGTGCCAGCAGTTATGTTTTCGGAGGGTTCGAGGAGACCCAGTACTTC. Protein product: CASSYVFGGFEETQYF.

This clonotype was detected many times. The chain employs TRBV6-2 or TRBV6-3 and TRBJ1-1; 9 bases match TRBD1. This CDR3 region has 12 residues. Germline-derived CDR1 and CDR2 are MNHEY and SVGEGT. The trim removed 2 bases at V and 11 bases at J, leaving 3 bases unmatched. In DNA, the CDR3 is TGTGCCAGCAGTTACGGGACAGGGCGGGCTTTCTTT. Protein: CASSYGTGRAFF.

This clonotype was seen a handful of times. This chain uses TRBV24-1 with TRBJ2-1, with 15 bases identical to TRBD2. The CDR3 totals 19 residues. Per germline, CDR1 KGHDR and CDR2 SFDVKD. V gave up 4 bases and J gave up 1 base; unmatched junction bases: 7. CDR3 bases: TGTGCCACCAGTGACTGGACTAGCGGGAGGGCCGGGTCCTACAATGAGCAGTTCTTC. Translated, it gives CATSDWTSGRAGSYNEQFF.

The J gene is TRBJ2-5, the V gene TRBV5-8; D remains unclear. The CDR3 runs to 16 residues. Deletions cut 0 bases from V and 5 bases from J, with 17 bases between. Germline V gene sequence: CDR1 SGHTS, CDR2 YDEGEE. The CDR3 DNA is TGTGCCAGCAGCTTGGGGGGTAGCAGTCAAGCGGAGACCCAGTACTTC. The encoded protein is CASSLGGSSQAETQYF.

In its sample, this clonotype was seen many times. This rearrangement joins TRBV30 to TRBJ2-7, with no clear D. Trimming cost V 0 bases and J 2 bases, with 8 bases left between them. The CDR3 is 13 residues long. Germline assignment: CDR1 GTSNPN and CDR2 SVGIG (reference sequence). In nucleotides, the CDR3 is TGTGCCTGGAGTGTAATGCGTGCCTACGAGCAGTACTTC. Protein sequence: CAWSVMRAYEQYF. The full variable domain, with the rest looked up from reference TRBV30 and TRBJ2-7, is SQTIHQWPATLVQPVGSPLSLECTVEGTSNPNLYWYRQAAGRGLQLLFYSVGIGQISSEVPQNLSASRPQDRQFILSSKKLLLSDSGFYLCAWSVMRAYEQYFGPGTRLTVT.

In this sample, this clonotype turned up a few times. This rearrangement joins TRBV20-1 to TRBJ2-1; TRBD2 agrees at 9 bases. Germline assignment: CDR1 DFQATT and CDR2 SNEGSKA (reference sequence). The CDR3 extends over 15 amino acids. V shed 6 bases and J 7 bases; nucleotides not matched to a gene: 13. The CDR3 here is CSAYPSGGTKNEQFF. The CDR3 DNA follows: TGCAGTGCATACCCAAGCGGGGGGACCAAGAATGAGCAGTTCTTC.